The T cell receptor (beta chain) described here comes from a study of cytomegalovirus exposure and HLA in healthy donors. Notes on the study in general: TCR beta sequences reportedly predicted most subjects' HLA-A and HLA-B alleles accurately. Cytomegalovirus-associated status was assigned to approximately 160 TCR beta chains.

Concerning this clone itself: As yet, its antigen is unknown.

The PCR was carried out with 60 Vbeta primers and 13 Jbeta primers. Assay: immunoSEQ multiplex PCR; the TCRdb copy retains only in-frame clones and omits some. The table records 150,000 to 200,000 clones, roughly 74% of them present only once. The sequenced sample was PBMCs. The TCR originated in a woman aged 40 to 49 in good health and CMV-seropositive.

The CDR3 here is CASSLGLGQASVDEKLFF. For the CDR3, the DNA is TGTGCCAGCAGCTTGGGGTTGGGACAGGCTTCCGTGGATGAAAAACTGTTTTTT. The chain has TRBV5-5 and TRBJ1-4, with 8 bases aligning to TRBD1. Germline assignment: CDR1 SGHKS and CDR2 YYEKEE (reference sequence). The CDR3 is made up of 18 amino acids. Germline trimming cut 0 bases from V and 6 bases from J; bases unmatched to any gene: 13.